This entry describes one T cell receptor beta chain. Its antigen remains undetermined. No much larger clonotype is one base removed from it; base qualities were not supplied. TCRbeta CDR3 regions were amplified from genomic DNA by means of the immunoSEQ Assay, a bias-controlled multiplex PCR. Turning to the authors' computational methods: The number of nucleated cells in each sample was estimated by amplification of reference gene primers within the assay. To quantify the absolute abundance of each unique TCRbeta CDR3 rearrangement, sequence reads were collapsed and filtered. Productive Simpson clonality was computed per sample as the square root of Simpson's diversity index over productive rearrangements. The immuneACCESS repertoire file appears here via TCRdb, limited to in-frame rearrangements. These files lack a portion of the clones; in checked studies, under half of the deficit traces to unresolved V genes, and the cause of the others is not known. The DNA was the basis for D and trimming; V, J and clone size are from that table. The sample yields hundreds of thousands of clones; roughly nine tenths were counted once. The ten largest make up 0.8% to 0.9% of the sample.

These data originate in a study of blood T cell repertoires in COVID-19 (dated by TCRdb to the early 2020s). With respect to the entire study: Collaborator samples came from the United States, Italy and Spain and covered acute and convalescent phases of COVID-19. The repertoires were released in a freely available public database meant as a resource for research on the immune response to SARS-CoV-2. Nearly every sample came with metadata listing a de-identified subject ID, COVID-19 status, age in years and sex. The material from the prospective study consisted of cDNA or gDNA derived from T cells, B-cell-depleted T cells, or PBMCs. The samples were drawn from the first 160 participants of the ongoing ImmuneRACE study and from some 1,300 subjects provided by 6 global collaborators. Where available, HLA class I and class II types were obtained from metadata supplied by the sample provider rather than from assay-based typing. Deeply sampled blood TCRbeta repertoires from subjects exposed to, actively infected with, or recovered from COVID-19 were included in the dataset. The research as a whole found: The quantity of clinical and demographic metadata differed by source and by participant and was supplied without curation.

Trimming costs V 1 base and J 3 bases, and their ends lie 6 bases apart. The CDR3 starts with the cysteine, ends with the phenylalanine, and has 13 residues. Solely the CDR3 DNA is kept, with 39 bases framed from the first base. At one collaborating source in Seattle, patients were enrolled during active infection and were followed longitudinally through the course of disease. Each collaborating institution followed its own protocols to collect whole blood in K2EDTA tubes. For TCRbeta analysis, collaborator samples were shipped as frozen whole blood, as isolated PBMCs, or as DNA extracted from either sample type.

This chain joins TRBV12-3 or TRBV12-4 to TRBJ1-2; the D gene is perhaps TRBD1, on 5 matching bases. The receptor was derived from a man between 18 and 35 years old with COVID-19, enrolled during active disease. Source material: peripheral blood. The nucleotide sequence reads as follows: TGTGCCAGCAGTTTAGGGGGCGACTATGGCTACACCTTC. This translates into CASSLGGDYGYTF.